A single sample gave rise to the 24 T cell receptor beta chains below, sequenced in a study of blood T cell repertoires in COVID-19. This table comes from immunoSEQ multiplex PCR, and its TCRdb copy is limited to in-frame clones, with some not included. This sample has about 180,000 clones, with about 82% found just once. The sequenced sample consisted of PBMCs or T cells enriched from blood (not recorded which). These receptor sequences come from a woman aged 30 to 39 who had recovered from COVID-19.

The V and J genes are TRBV28 and TRBJ1-1, with 7 nucleotides matching TRBD1. CDR1 MDHEN and CDR2 SYDVKM come from the germline V gene. The CDR3 is 13 residues long. Losses at the gene ends were 10 bases for V and 3 bases for J; bases not matched to a gene: 8. The DNA of the CDR3 is TGTGCCACCCGTCCAGGGGGTTACACTGAAGCTTTCTTT. Its translation is CATRPGGYTEAFF. The entire variable domain, with the rest obtained from reference TRBV28 and TRBJ1-1, is as follows: DVKVTQSSRYLVKRTGEKVFLECVQDMDHENMFWYRQDPGLGLRLIYFSYDVKMKEKGDIPEGYSVSREKKERFSLILESASTNQTSMYLCATRPGGYTEAFFGQGTRLTVV.

V is TRBV2 and J is TRBJ2-6, with D perhaps matching TRBD2 (6 bases). CDR1 is SNHLY and CDR2 is FYNNEI in the germline V gene. This CDR3 comprises 15 residues. Trimming left V 1 base short and J 2 bases short, with 6 bases between. Here the CDR3 DNA reads TGTGCCAGCAGTGAAGGGAGGGCTGGGGCCAACGTCCTGACTTTC. Protein: CASSEGRAGANVLTF.

V and J are TRBV2 and TRBJ2-1; tentatively, D is TRBD2 (5 bases). V gave up 8 bases and J gave up 6 bases, with 17 bases separating them. Germline V gives CDR1 SNHLY, CDR2 FYNNEI. The CDR3 extends over 14 amino acids. The CDR3 protein is CASVSPIASNEQFF. CDR3 sequence (DNA): TGTGCCAGCGTTTCCCCGATAGCGTCCAATGAGCAGTTCTTC.

This chain links TRBV6-5 with TRBJ2-1; D unclear. CDR3 length equals 12 residues. CDR1 is MNHEY and CDR2 is SVGAGI in the germline V gene. With 6 bases removed from V and 7 bases from J, the gap between germline ends came to 10 bases. In nucleotides, the CDR3 is TGTGCCAGCAGCTCCCCTAGGAATGAGCAGTTCTTC. Its protein product is CASSSPRNEQFF.

The chain links TRBV28 to TRBJ2-5, with TRBD2 matching 10 bases. CDR3 length: 15 residues. V dropped 5 bases and J dropped 4; count of bases not matched to a gene: 7. CDR1 and CDR2 (germline): MDHEN, SYDVKM. The CDR3 is CASSGLAGVSETQYF. The CDR3 DNA is TGTGCCAGCAGTGGGCTAGCGGGAGTGTCAGAGACCCAGTACTTC.

The chain recombines TRBV2 with TRBJ2-4, with TRBD2 identical over 8 bases. Germline V lookup: CDR1 SNHLY, CDR2 FYNNEI. There are 15 residues in the CDR3. Losses at the gene ends were 3 bases for V and 8 bases for J; bases not matched to a gene: 9. The CDR3, as DNA: TGTGCCAGCAGTGAGTCCGCGGGAGGCTGGCACATTCAGTACTTC. Translation gives CASSESAGGWHIQYF.

The J gene is TRBJ1-2, the V gene TRBV6-5; D is possibly TRBD1 (5 bases). The V end was cut by 3 bases, the J end by 4 bases, with 9 bases between. The CDR3 is made up of 13 amino acids. Germline CDR1 MNHEY, CDR2 SVGAGI. This CDR3 is CASSYDSLYGYTF. CDR3 in DNA: TGTGCCAGCAGTTATGACAGTCTCTATGGCTACACCTTC.

The J gene is TRBJ1-3, the V gene TRBV4-1; possible D gene TRBD1, 5 bases. The CDR3 has 15 amino acids. V shed 0 bases and J shed 2 bases, with 8 bases lying between them. Germline V gene sequence: CDR1 MGHRA, CDR2 YSYEKL. The CDR3 nucleotides read TGCGCCAGCAGCCAAGATCCAGGGACTGGAAACACCATATATTTT. Amino acids: CASSQDPGTGNTIYF.

The rearrangement uses TRBV27 and TRBJ2-3; 10 bases agree with TRBD2. The CDR3 totals 15 residues. V shed 8 bases, J shed 4 bases, and the junction held 9 bases outside the gene matches. The germline V gene encodes CDR1 MNHEY and CDR2 SMNVEV (reference sequence). CDR3 in amino acids: CASPQAGGLSDTQYF. As DNA, the CDR3 is TGTGCCAGCCCCCAAGCGGGAGGGCTTTCAGATACGCAGTATTTT.

V usage is TRBV2 and J usage is TRBJ2-2; 12 bases match TRBD2. The CDR3 loop spans 15 amino acids. The germline CDR1 and CDR2 sequences are SNHLY and FYNNEI. Unmatched junction bases numbered 4, after V lost 6 bases and J lost 5 bases. The CDR3 spells CASRTLAGGTGELFF. The CDR3 DNA reads TGTGCCAGCAGGACACTAGCGGGAGGTACCGGGGAGCTGTTTTTT.

This rearrangement joins TRBV6-1 to TRBJ2-5, with 13 bases fitting TRBD2. CDR1 and CDR2 from the germline V gene are MNHNS and SASEGT. J lost 5 bases, V lost 2 bases, and 2 bases had no gene match. The CDR3 has 15 residues. The CDR3 DNA reads as TGTGCCAGCAGTGAAAAGACTAGCGGGAGGGAGACCCAGTACTTC. Translated: CASSEKTSGRETQYF.

The chain combines TRBV5-1 with TRBJ2-6; TRBD1 aligns across 10 bases. The CDR3 is 20 amino acids. Per the germline V gene, CDR1 is SGHRS and CDR2 is YFSETQ. V was clipped by 0 bases and J by 1 base; unmatched bases: 10. The CDR3 DNA sequence: TGCGCCAGCAGCTTGGACTCGCCGGGACAGGGGTTTTCTGGGGCCAACGTCCTGACTTTC. Encoded protein: CASSLDSPGQGFSGANVLTF.

The rearrangement links TRBV6-4 to TRBJ2-1; D may be TRBD2 (6 bases). The CDR3 has 14 amino acids. V was clipped by 6 bases and J by 2 bases, with 11 bases between them. From germline, CDR1 is MRHNA and CDR2 SNTAGT. The CDR3 DNA reads TGTGCCAGCAGACAGCGGGCTACCTACAATGAGCAGTTCTTC. This translates into CASRQRATYNEQFF.

The V and J genes are TRBV27 and TRBJ1-1; D may be TRBD1 (6 bases). The V gene's germline CDR1 is MNHEY and CDR2 SMNVEV (reference sequence). The CDR3 runs 18 residues. V was pared by 8 bases and J by 1 base, with 26 bases between. CDR3 residues: CASLTSFWPGATNTEAFF. The CDR3, as DNA: TGTGCCAGCCTGACCTCATTTTGGCCAGGGGCCACGAACACTGAAGCTTTCTTT.

The CDR3 spells CASSLEVSAGGELFF. The CDR3 region has the DNA TGCGCCAGCAGCTTGGAGGTATCAGCGGGCGGGGAGCTGTTTTTT. The chain combines TRBV5-1 with TRBJ2-2, with D tentatively TRBD2 (6 bases). The CDR3 runs 15 residues. Trimming shortened V by 0 bases and J by 7 bases, and 13 bases separated the two germline ends. From germline, CDR1 is SGHRS and CDR2 YFSETQ. Based on the CDR3 plus reference TRBV5-1 and TRBJ2-2, the full variable domain is KAGVTQTPRYLIKTRGQQVTLSCSPISGHRSVSWYQQTPGQGLQFLFEYFSETQRNKGNFPGRFSGRQFSNSRSEMNVSTLELGDSALYLCASSLEVSAGGELFFGEGSRLTVL.

This clone has only a few counts. The DNA of the CDR3 is TGTGCCAGCAGTTTTTTCAGGACTAGCGGCGAGCAGTACTTC. It translates to CASSFFRTSGEQYF. The chain couples TRBV27 to TRBJ2-7, with 10 positions matching TRBD2. CDR3 size: 14 residues. The J segment lost 6 bases and the V segment lost 3 bases, leaving 5 bases of the junction unmatched. Germline V CDR1 and CDR2: MNHEY, SMNVEV (reference sequence).

The CDR3 sequence: CASSLAGDEQYF. For the CDR3, the DNA is TGTGCCAGCAGCTTAGCAGGGGACGAGCAGTACTTC. The chain links TRBV7-9 to TRBJ2-7; possible D gene TRBD1, 5 bases. This CDR3 region has 12 residues. Per the germline V gene, CDR1 is SEHNR and CDR2 is FQNEAQ (reference sequence). Trimming pared 0 bases from V and 5 bases from J, leaving 5 bases between. Complete variable domain (other parts from reference TRBV7-9 and TRBJ2-7): DTGVSQNPRHKITKRGQNVTFRCDPISEHNRLYWYRQTLGQGPEFLTYFQNEAQLEKSRLLSDRFSAERPKGSFSTLEIQRTEQGDSAMYLCASSLAGDEQYFGPGTRLTVT.

The rearrangement joins TRBV27 to TRBJ2-1; TRBD2 agrees at 10 bases. Germline CDR1 reads MNHEY; CDR2 reads SMNVEV (reference sequence). The CDR3 is made up of 16 amino acids. J lost 7 bases, V lost 5 bases, and 11 bases had no gene match. CDR3: CASSRTSGTSGNEQFF. As DNA, the CDR3 is TGTGCCAGCAGTCGGACTAGCGGAACCTCAGGGAATGAGCAGTTCTTC.

The CDR3 here is CASSVDGRGPDTQYF. For the CDR3, the DNA is TGTGCCAGCAGCGTAGACGGGAGGGGCCCAGATACGCAGTATTTT. The chain has TRBV9 and TRBJ2-3; 8 bases are shared with TRBD2. Germline-derived CDR1 and CDR2 are SGDLS and YYNGEE. V lost 0 bases to trimming and J lost 4 bases; unmatched junction nucleotides: 4. The CDR3 contains 15 residues.

The chain couples TRBV3-1 (or the pseudogene TRBV3-2) to TRBJ1-5, with D perhaps TRBD1 (5 bases). This CDR3 region has 12 residues. Germline CDR1 is LGHDT and CDR2 is YNNKEL (reference sequence). V gave up 2 bases and J gave up 7 bases, with 6 bases separating them. This chain's CDR3 is CASSQRGQPQHF. CDR3 nucleotide sequence: TGTGCCAGCAGCCAAAGGGGACAGCCCCAGCATTTT.

V and J are TRBV4-1 and TRBJ2-7; D call uncertain. Germline V gene lookup returns CDR1 MGHRA and CDR2 YSYEKL. V lost 1 base, J lost 1 base, and 11 bases lay in between. The CDR3 is 15 residues long. The CDR3 DNA follows: TGCGCCAGCAGCCAAGGGGCAGGCGCGTCCTACGAGCAGTACTTC. It translates to CASSQGAGASYEQYF.

V is TRBV27 and J is TRBJ2-3; 10 bases match TRBD2. V shed 5 bases, J shed 9 bases, and the junction held 14 bases outside the gene matches. The CDR3 has 16 residues. Per the germline V gene, CDR1 is MNHEY and CDR2 is SMNVEV (reference sequence). The CDR3 spells CASSLAGVITVGTQYF. The CDR3 DNA is TGTGCCAGCAGTCTAGCGGGAGTGATCACAGTGGGGACGCAGTATTTT.

V usage is TRBV7-9 and J usage is TRBJ1-1; possible D gene TRBD1, 6 bases. Per germline, CDR1 SEHNR and CDR2 FQNEAQ (reference sequence). This CDR3 region has 14 residues. Deletions cut 3 bases from V and 4 bases from J, with 12 bases between. In nucleotides, the CDR3 is TGTGCCAGCAGCTTGACAGGATTTGGCACTGAAGCTTTCTTT. It specifies CASSLTGFGTEAFF.

This clone has only one observation. This chain links TRBV5-1 with TRBJ2-3; weak D call: TRBD2 (6 bases). Per the germline V gene, CDR1 is SGHRS and CDR2 is YFSETQ. V lost 4 bases, J lost 4 bases, and 13 bases lay in between. The CDR3 loop spans 14 amino acids. The CDR3 DNA reads as TGCGCCAGCAGCCCGACTGGGGGGTCAGATACGCAGTATTTT. This gives the protein CASSPTGGSDTQYF.